Listed below are T cell receptor beta chains from one sample, sequenced in a study of blood T cell repertoires in COVID-19. TCRdb's copy holds only in-frame clones and misses some; the assay was immunoSEQ multiplex PCR. The data hold 200,000 to 300,000 clones, with about 91% observed a single time. The sequenced sample consisted of PBMCs or T cells enriched from blood (not recorded which). The receptors derive from a woman between 35 and 50 years old with acute COVID-19. CDR3s include the opening cysteine and the closing phenylalanine or tryptophan. A D gene is named only where the DNA matches it firmly. Expanded clones get a size class; other rows say once, few or many, or leave the size out.

CDR3: CASSPGQNYGYTF
DNA: TGTGCCAGCAGTCCGGGACAAAACTATGGCTACACCTTC
size: -
D: -
length: 13
V: TRBV2
J: TRBJ1-2

CDR3: CASSAQDRVNFGNQPQHF
DNA: TGTGCCAGCAGCGCGCAGGACAGGGTTAACTTTGGCAATCAGCCCCAGCATTTT
size: few
D: TRBD1
length: 18
V: TRBV7-8
J: TRBJ1-5

CDR3: CAWSSNRENTEAFF
DNA: TGTGCCTGGAGCTCTAACAGGGAGAACACTGAAGCTTTCTTT
size: -
D: -
length: 14
V: TRBV30
J: TRBJ1-1

CDR3: CASIQGINSPLHF
DNA: TGCGCCAGCATACAGGGAATTAATTCACCCCTCCACTTT
size: -
D: -
length: 13
V: TRBV10-2
J: TRBJ1-6

CDR3: CASSRVAGGHGELFF
DNA: TGTGCCAGCAGCCGGGTAGCGGGAGGGCATGGGGAGCTGTTTTTT
size: -
D: TRBD2
length: 15
V: TRBV3-1/TRBV3-2
J: TRBJ2-2

CDR3: CASGLGQGIYNEQFF
DNA: TGTGCTAGTGGTTTGGGCCAGGGGATCTACAATGAGCAGTTCTTC
size: -
D: -
length: 15
V: TRBV12-5
J: TRBJ2-1

CDR3: CASSQTEKWDTEAFF
DNA: TGTGCCAGCAGCCAGACGGAGAAATGGGACACTGAAGCTTTCTTT
size: -
D: -
length: 15
V: TRBV7-9
J: TRBJ1-1

CDR3: CASLLGTGTTEAFF
DNA: TGTGCCAGCCTTTTAGGGACAGGAACCACTGAAGCTTTCTTT
size: -
D: TRBD1
length: 14
V: TRBV28
J: TRBJ1-1

CDR3: CASSTQQGQETQYF
DNA: TGTGCCAGCAGCACCCAACAGGGGCAGGAGACCCAGTACTTC
size: -
D: TRBD1
length: 14
V: TRBV9
J: TRBJ2-5

CDR3: CASSLRQPAKNIQYF
DNA: TGTGCCAGCAGCCTAAGACAACCAGCCAAAAACATTCAGTACTTC
size: -
D: -
length: 15
V: TRBV11-3
J: TRBJ2-4

CDR3: CASSPPSGVMDGYTF
DNA: TGTGCCAGCTCACCACCGTCCGGGGTAATGGATGGCTACACCTTC
size: few
D: -
length: 15
V: TRBV18
J: TRBJ1-2

CDR3: CASSLGPPLAVTYNEQFF
DNA: TGTGCCAGCAGCTTAGGCCCCCCCCTAGCGGTAACCTACAATGAGCAGTTCTTC
size: -
D: TRBD2
length: 18
V: TRBV11-3
J: TRBJ2-1

CDR3: CAWSTNRAPPDTEAFF
DNA: TGTGCCTGGAGTACCAACAGGGCGCCCCCGGACACTGAAGCTTTCTTT
size: -
D: -
length: 16
V: TRBV30
J: TRBJ1-1

CDR3: CAWSVQGAQPQHF
DNA: TGTGCCTGGAGTGTACAGGGGGCGCAGCCCCAGCATTTT
size: -
D: TRBD1
length: 13
V: TRBV30
J: TRBJ1-5

CDR3: CASSQAGYNEQFF
DNA: TGTGCCAGCAGCCAAGCGGGCTACAATGAGCAGTTCTTC
size: -
D: -
length: 13
V: TRBV3-1/TRBV3-2
J: TRBJ2-1

CDR3: CAFRRQPTNEKLFF
DNA: TGTGCCTTCCGACGACAGCCAACTAATGAAAAACTGTTTTTT
size: once
D: -
length: 14
V: TRBV30
J: TRBJ1-4

CDR3: CASGFPGSQPQHF
DNA: TGTGCCAGCGGATTCCCTGGGAGTCAGCCCCAGCATTTT
size: -
D: -
length: 13
V: TRBV5-6
J: TRBJ1-5

CDR3: CASSSRDRGYYEQYF
DNA: TGTGCCAGCAGTTCCCGGGACAGGGGATACTACGAGCAGTACTTC
size: -
D: TRBD1
length: 15
V: TRBV27
J: TRBJ2-7

CDR3: CATSDATSSYNEQFF
DNA: TGTGCCACCAGTGACGCGACAAGCTCCTACAATGAGCAGTTCTTC
size: -
D: -
length: 15
V: TRBV24-1
J: TRBJ2-1

CDR3: CASGQRLIGQYF
DNA: TGTGCCAGCGGGCAACGGTTGATTGGGCAGTACTTC
size: -
D: -
length: 12
V: TRBV27
J: TRBJ2-7

CDR3: CASSSPEQGYSPLHF
DNA: TGTGCCAGCAGTTCCCCCGAGCAGGGTTATTCACCCCTCCACTTT
size: -
D: -
length: 15
V: TRBV27
J: TRBJ1-6

CDR3: CATRRDGSTEAFF
DNA: TGTGCCACCAGAAGGGATGGGAGCACTGAAGCTTTCTTT
size: once
D: -
length: 13
V: TRBV24-1
J: TRBJ1-1

CDR3: CASRPPGGAGGANVLTF
DNA: TGTGCCAGTAGGCCCCCAGGGGGCGCAGGTGGGGCCAACGTCCTGACTTTC
size: -
D: TRBD1
length: 17
V: TRBV19
J: TRBJ2-6

CDR3: CASSQDRVRPEAFF
DNA: TGCGCCAGCAGCCAGGACAGGGTTCGCCCTGAAGCTTTCTTT
size: many
D: TRBD1
length: 14
V: TRBV4-1
J: TRBJ1-1

CDR3: CASSLLEAQETQYF
DNA: TGCGCCAGCAGCTTGCTTGAGGCCCAAGAGACCCAGTACTTC
size: -
D: -
length: 14
V: TRBV5-1
J: TRBJ2-5

CDR3: CASSLLAGPYNEQFF
DNA: TGTGCCAGCAGCTTATTAGCGGGACCGTACAATGAGCAGTTCTTC
size: -
D: TRBD2
length: 15
V: TRBV11-2
J: TRBJ2-1

CDR3: CASNPLAGAGQETQYF
DNA: TGTGCCAGCAACCCCTTAGCCGGAGCGGGTCAAGAGACCCAGTACTTC
size: -
D: -
length: 16
V: TRBV11-2
J: TRBJ2-5

CDR3: CASSKRTSGSGVFF
DNA: TGTGCCAGCAGCAAACGGACTAGCGGGAGTGGCGTGTTCTTC
size: once
D: TRBD2
length: 14
V: TRBV7-2
J: TRBJ2-1

CDR3: CASSLTGGAVNTEAFF
DNA: TGTGCCAGCAGTCTGACAGGGGGCGCGGTGAACACTGAAGCTTTCTTT
size: -
D: TRBD1
length: 16
V: TRBV27
J: TRBJ1-1

CDR3: CASSPLGGYTF
DNA: TGTGCCAGCAGCCCACTAGGTGGCTACACCTTC
size: -
D: -
length: 11
V: TRBV2
J: TRBJ1-2

CDR3: CASSLHRDEQFF
DNA: TGTGCCAGCAGCTTACACCGGGATGAGCAGTTCTTC
size: -
D: -
length: 12
V: TRBV13
J: TRBJ2-1

CDR3: CASSIGQGAYQPQHF
DNA: TGTGCCAGTAGTATCGGCCAGGGGGCGTATCAGCCCCAGCATTTT
size: -
D: TRBD1
length: 15
V: TRBV19
J: TRBJ1-5

CDR3: CASSERQLAFF
DNA: TGTGCCAGCTCGGAAAGACAGTTGGCTTTCTTT
size: -
D: -
length: 11
V: TRBV28
J: TRBJ1-1

CDR3: CASIYLLGGPRTGELFF
DNA: TGTGCCAGCATTTATTTGTTGGGAGGGCCCAGAACCGGGGAGCTGTTTTTT
size: -
D: TRBD2
length: 17
V: TRBV7-8
J: TRBJ2-2

CDR3: CASSPPTAPKAFF
DNA: TGTGCCAGCAGTCCCCCGACAGCCCCAAAAGCTTTCTTT
size: -
D: -
length: 13
V: TRBV6-2/TRBV6-3
J: TRBJ1-1

CDR3: CASSLRQGLTDTQYF
DNA: TGTGCCAGCAGCTTAAGACAGGGGCTCACAGATACGCAGTATTTT
size: once
D: TRBD1
length: 15
V: TRBV5-4
J: TRBJ2-3

CDR3: CASSSTLAGGRDTQYF
DNA: TGTGCCAGCAGCTCGACACTAGCGGGAGGAAGAGATACGCAGTATTTT
size: -
D: TRBD2
length: 16
V: TRBV9
J: TRBJ2-3

CDR3: CASSQDGAYNEQFF
DNA: TGTGCCAGCAGCCAAGACGGGGCCTACAATGAGCAGTTCTTC
size: -
D: -
length: 14
V: TRBV3-1/TRBV3-2
J: TRBJ2-1

CDR3: CASSEQGQDSQPQHF
DNA: TGTGCCAGCAGTGAACAGGGACAGGATAGTCAGCCCCAGCATTTT
size: -
D: TRBD1
length: 15
V: TRBV2
J: TRBJ1-5

CDR3: CASSVATGAAGVEQFF
DNA: TGTGCCAGCAGTGTAGCGACAGGGGCGGCGGGAGTAGAGCAGTTCTTC
size: -
D: -
length: 16
V: TRBV2
J: TRBJ2-1

CDR3: CATSREPPGQGASGANVLTF
DNA: TGTGCCACCAGCAGAGAACCTCCGGGACAGGGGGCGAGTGGGGCCAACGTCCTGACTTTC
size: -
D: TRBD1
length: 20
V: TRBV15
J: TRBJ2-6

CDR3: CASSLPGTDTQYF
DNA: TGCGCCAGCAGCCTTCCTGGCACAGATACGCAGTATTTT
size: -
D: -
length: 13
V: TRBV4-1
J: TRBJ2-3

CDR3: CAWSGTSGRTDTQYF
DNA: TGTGCCTGGAGTGGGACTAGCGGGAGAACAGATACGCAGTATTTT
size: -
D: TRBD2
length: 15
V: TRBV30
J: TRBJ2-3

CDR3: CASSVVGAGGYTF
DNA: TGTGCCAGCAGCGTAGTGGGGGCGGGTGGCTACACCTTC
size: -
D: -
length: 13
V: TRBV9
J: TRBJ1-2

CDR3: CASSSRQGPYEQYF
DNA: TGTGCCAGTAGTTCCCGACAGGGACCCTACGAGCAGTACTTC
size: -
D: TRBD1
length: 14
V: TRBV19
J: TRBJ2-7

CDR3: CAISGSGGDNYGYTF
DNA: TGTGCCATCAGTGGTTCGGGGGGCGATAACTATGGCTACACCTTC
size: -
D: -
length: 15
V: TRBV10-3
J: TRBJ1-2

CDR3: CAWSASLGFTDTQYF
DNA: TGTGCCTGGAGTGCGTCTCTAGGATTCACAGATACGCAGTATTTT
size: -
D: -
length: 15
V: TRBV30
J: TRBJ2-3

CDR3: CASSYGFAGGPVEQYF
DNA: TGTGCCAGCAGTTACGGGTTTGCGGGAGGGCCGGTCGAGCAGTACTTC
size: -
D: TRBD2
length: 16
V: TRBV28
J: TRBJ2-7

CDR3: CASSLRRNTEAFF
DNA: TGTGCCAGCAGTTTGCGCCGGAACACTGAAGCTTTCTTT
size: -
D: -
length: 13
V: TRBV12-3/TRBV12-4
J: TRBJ1-1

CDR3: CATSRSYPGQGGYSPLHF
DNA: TGTGCCACCAGCAGGTCATACCCAGGACAGGGAGGATACTCACCCCTCCACTTT
size: -
D: TRBD1
length: 18
V: TRBV15
J: TRBJ1-6

CDR3: CASSLGTGVSYGYTF
DNA: TGTGCCAGCAGCCTCGGGACAGGGGTCTCCTATGGCTACACCTTC
size: -
D: TRBD1
length: 15
V: TRBV6-5
J: TRBJ1-2

CDR3: CASSQEPRGPQHF
DNA: TGCGCCAGCAGCCAAGAACCGCGGGGGCCCCAGCATTTT
size: few
D: -
length: 13
V: TRBV4-3
J: TRBJ1-5

CDR3: CASSPGTGERYTF
DNA: TGTGCCAGCAGTCCCGGGACAGGGGAGAGATACACCTTC
size: -
D: TRBD1
length: 13
V: TRBV6-5
J: TRBJ1-2

CDR3: CASTNRAVGEKLFF
DNA: TGTGCCAGCACAAACAGGGCTGTTGGTGAAAAACTGTTTTTT
size: -
D: -
length: 14
V: TRBV2
J: TRBJ1-4

CDR3: CASSLRDRAYEQYF
DNA: TGTGCCAGCAGCCTCCGGGACAGGGCCTACGAGCAGTACTTC
size: -
D: TRBD1
length: 14
V: TRBV7-9
J: TRBJ2-7

CDR3: CASSLAAVAEETQYF
DNA: TGTGCCAGCAGCTTAGCGGCGGTGGCAGAAGAGACCCAGTACTTC
size: -
D: -
length: 15
V: TRBV7-9
J: TRBJ2-5

CDR3: CASSIGLMRGQGSHGYTF
DNA: TGTGCCAGTAGTATAGGTCTCATGAGGGGACAGGGAAGCCATGGCTACACCTTC
size: few
D: TRBD1
length: 18
V: TRBV19
J: TRBJ1-2